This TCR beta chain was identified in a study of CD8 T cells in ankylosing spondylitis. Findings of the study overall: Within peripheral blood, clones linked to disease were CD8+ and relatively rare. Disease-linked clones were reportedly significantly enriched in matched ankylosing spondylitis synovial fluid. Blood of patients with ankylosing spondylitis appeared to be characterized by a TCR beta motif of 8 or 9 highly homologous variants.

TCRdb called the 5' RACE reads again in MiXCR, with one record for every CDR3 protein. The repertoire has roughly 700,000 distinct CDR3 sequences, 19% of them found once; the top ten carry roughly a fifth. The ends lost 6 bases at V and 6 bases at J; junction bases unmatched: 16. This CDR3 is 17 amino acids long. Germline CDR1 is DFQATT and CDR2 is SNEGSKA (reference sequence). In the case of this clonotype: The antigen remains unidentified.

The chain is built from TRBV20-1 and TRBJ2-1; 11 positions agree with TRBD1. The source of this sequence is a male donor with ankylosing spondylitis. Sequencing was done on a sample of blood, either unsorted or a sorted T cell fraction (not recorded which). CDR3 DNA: TGCAGTGCCCACGGGACAGGGGGGATCAGCGGTGGCAATGAGCAGTTCTTC. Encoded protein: CSAHGTGGISGGNEQFF.